This note documents a single TCR beta chain sequence. Its antigen remains unknown. Investigators amplified TCR beta CDR3 regions from RNA transcripts. RT-PCR was first run with HTBI primers, then multiplex PCR in a second round. One entry per CDR3 protein, called by TCRdb with MiXCR from the multiplex PCR reads. The sample lists about 400,000 distinct CDR3 sequences, approximately 20% seen once, with 1.5% to 2% in the top ten. These data are taken from a study of Graves' ophthalmopathy and Graves' hyperthyroidism. Study-wide results and limits: Thyroid clonotypes that were expanded above 0.001 frequency mostly also appeared in blood.

V lost 6 bases, J lost 5 bases, and 13 bases lay in between. CDR3 size: 12 residues. CDR1 is DFQATT, CDR2 SNEGSKA, per germline (reference sequence). Sampling around 10 ml of fresh peripheral blood provided the PBMCs. This clonotype originated in a woman in her late teens or twenties with Graves' ophthalmopathy. This rearrangement joins TRBV20-1 to TRBJ2-5; maybe TRBD2 (5 bases). The sequencing sample was made of peripheral blood. In nucleotides, the CDR3 is TGCAGTGCGTCTGGACTGACGGAGACCCAGTACTTC. It yields the protein CSASGLTETQYF.